This TCR beta chain was captured in a study of shared clonotypes between healthy human individuals. In unsorted samples, genomic DNA was obtained using tens of millions of PBMCs. The V gene lost 1 base and the J gene lost 7 bases, with 14 bases spanning the gap. Looked up from germline, CDR1 is LGHNA and CDR2 is YSLEER. The CDR3 extends over 14 amino acids. This table comes from immunoSEQ multiplex PCR, and its TCRdb copy is limited to in-frame clones, with some not included. The sample lists more than 400,000 clones; 81% were seen once. Comment on this clone: Given a far larger clone just one base away, this is likely a sequencing read error.

Sequenced: PBMCs. The chain uses TRBV4-3 and TRBJ2-7; D might be TRBD2 (5 bases). The sequence came from a woman in her 40s in good health. Some clones in this sample may be carry-over from other donors' samples. The CDR3 sequence is CASSQVRELGEQYF. Written as DNA, the CDR3 is TGCGCCAGCAGCCAAGTAAGGGAGCTGGGGGAGCAGTACTTC.